This T cell receptor (beta chain) was recorded in a study of shared clonotypes between healthy human individuals. On the study more broadly: CD8 memory received one plate per donor, CD8 naive two, CD4 memory three and CD4 naive three.

Overall study results and limits: Unshared clonotypes carried lower generation probabilities than those common to all four donors.

Using immunoSEQ multiplex PCR, the repertoire was profiled, and TCRdb retains in-frame clones only, with some absent. The data contain 950,000 to 1,300,000 clones, about three quarters of them singletons. The germline CDR1 and CDR2 sequences are MNHNY and SVGAGI (reference sequence). Trimming removed 3 bases at V and 2 bases at J, with 9 bases between. CDR3 size: 14 residues. For this clone: Its specificity is not known.

The chain couples TRBV6-6 to TRBJ2-3; D gene uncertain. Material for sequencing was memory CD4+ T cells sorted from blood. Subset meaning: CD45RA-negative fraction. The source of this sequence is a man aged 18 to 29 in good health. The CDR3 DNA follows: TGTGCCAGCAGTTATTCGAGGAACACAGATACGCAGTATTTT. Encoded protein: CASSYSRNTDTQYF.